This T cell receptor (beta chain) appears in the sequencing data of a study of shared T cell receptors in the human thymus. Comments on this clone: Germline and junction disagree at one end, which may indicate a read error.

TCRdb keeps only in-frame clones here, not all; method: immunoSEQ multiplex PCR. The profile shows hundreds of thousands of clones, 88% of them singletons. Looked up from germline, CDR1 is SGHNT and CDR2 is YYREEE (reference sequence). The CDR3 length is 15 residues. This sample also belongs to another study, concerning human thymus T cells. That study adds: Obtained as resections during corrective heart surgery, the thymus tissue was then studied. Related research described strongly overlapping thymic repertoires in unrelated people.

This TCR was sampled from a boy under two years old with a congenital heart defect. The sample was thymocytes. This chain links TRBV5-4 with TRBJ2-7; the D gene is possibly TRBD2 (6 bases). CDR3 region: CASSLRREISYEQHF. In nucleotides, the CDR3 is TGTGCCAGCAGCTTGCGGAGGGAGATCTCTTACGAGCAGCACTTC.